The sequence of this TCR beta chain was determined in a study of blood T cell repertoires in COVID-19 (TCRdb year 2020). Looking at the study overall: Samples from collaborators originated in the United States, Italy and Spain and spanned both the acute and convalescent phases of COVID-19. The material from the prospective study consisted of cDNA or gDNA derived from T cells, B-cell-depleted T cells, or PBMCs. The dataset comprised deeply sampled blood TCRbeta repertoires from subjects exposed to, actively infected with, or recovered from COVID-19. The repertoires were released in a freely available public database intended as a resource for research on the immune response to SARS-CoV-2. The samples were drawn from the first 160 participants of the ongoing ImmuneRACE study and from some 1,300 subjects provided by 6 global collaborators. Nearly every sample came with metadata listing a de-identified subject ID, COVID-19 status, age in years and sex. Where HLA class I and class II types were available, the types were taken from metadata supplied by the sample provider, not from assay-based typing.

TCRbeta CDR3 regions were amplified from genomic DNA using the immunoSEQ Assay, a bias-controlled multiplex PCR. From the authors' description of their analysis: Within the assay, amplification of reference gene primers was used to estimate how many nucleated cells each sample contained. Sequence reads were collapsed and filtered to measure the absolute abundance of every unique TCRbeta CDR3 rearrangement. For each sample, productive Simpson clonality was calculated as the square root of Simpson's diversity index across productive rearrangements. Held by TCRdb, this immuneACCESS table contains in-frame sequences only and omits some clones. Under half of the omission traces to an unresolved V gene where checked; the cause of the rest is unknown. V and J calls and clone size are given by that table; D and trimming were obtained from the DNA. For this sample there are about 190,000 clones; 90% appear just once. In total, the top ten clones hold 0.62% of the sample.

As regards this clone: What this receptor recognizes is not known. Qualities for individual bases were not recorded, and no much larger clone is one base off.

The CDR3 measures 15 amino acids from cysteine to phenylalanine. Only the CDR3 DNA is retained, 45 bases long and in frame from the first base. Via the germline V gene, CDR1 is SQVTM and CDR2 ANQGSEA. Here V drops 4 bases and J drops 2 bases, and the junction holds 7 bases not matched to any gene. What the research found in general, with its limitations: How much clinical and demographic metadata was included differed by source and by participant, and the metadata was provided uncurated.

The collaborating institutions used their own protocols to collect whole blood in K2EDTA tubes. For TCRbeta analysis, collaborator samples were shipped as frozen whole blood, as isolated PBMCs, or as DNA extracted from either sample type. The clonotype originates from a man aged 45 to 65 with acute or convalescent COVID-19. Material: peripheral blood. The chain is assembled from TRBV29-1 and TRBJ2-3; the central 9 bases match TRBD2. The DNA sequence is TGCAGCGTTGCGGGGCGGGGGGGATCCACAGATACGCAGTATTTT. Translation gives CSVAGRGGSTDTQYF.